This TCR beta chain was recovered during a study of blood T cell repertoires in COVID-19. The CDR3 totals 13 residues. The V end was cut by 7 bases, the J end by 6 bases, with 13 bases between. Assay used: immunoSEQ multiplex PCR; TCRdb lists only in-frame clones, some missing. The sample holds 250,000 to 350,000 clones; roughly nine tenths are singletons and the top ten take roughly 2.6%. Cohort 3 recovery required two negative PCRs, clearance, or symptom resolution. Specimen: PBMCs or T cells enriched from blood (not recorded which). The chain links TRBV12-3 or TRBV12-4 to TRBJ1-5; D remains ambiguous. The clonotype originates from a man between 60 and 70 years old who had recovered from COVID-19. CDR3 sequence: CASTGSAGQPQHF. Here the CDR3 DNA reads TGTGCCAGCACGGGGAGTGCGGGTCAGCCCCAGCATTTT.